A single sample is the source of the 21 T cell receptor beta chains below, sequenced in a study of T cell responses to AZD1222 COVID-19 vaccine. Generated by immunoSEQ multiplex PCR, the TCRdb table keeps only in-frame clones and is missing some. The sample lists around 140,000 clones, 85% to 90% occurring once. This specimen consisted of peripheral blood, obtained on day 0 of AZD1222 vaccination. These receptors were collected from an adult in good health.

This rearrangement joins TRBV7-9 to TRBJ1-2, with D unresolved. V was cut by 4 bases and J by 2 bases, with 11 bases left in between. Germline V lookup: CDR1 SEHNR, CDR2 FQNEAQ (reference sequence). This CDR3 is 14 amino acids long. The CDR3 reads CASSSSLSNYGYTF. In DNA, the CDR3 is TGTGCCAGCAGCTCTTCGCTTTCCAACTATGGCTACACCTTC.

Note on this clone: Other DNA sequences in this specimen translate into the identical CDR3. The rearrangement uses TRBV24-1 and TRBJ1-2; D is perhaps TRBD1 (5 bases). V lost 3 bases and J lost 2, with 9 bases in between. The CDR3 is 14 residues long. The germline CDR1 and CDR2 sequences are KGHDR and SFDVKD. CDR3 in DNA: TGTGCCACCAGTGATCCTGCAGGGAACTATGGCTACACCTTC. Its protein is CATSDPAGNYGYTF.

This chain uses TRBV21-1 with TRBJ2-1; TRBD2 is the table's D call and was not checked against the DNA. TRBV21-1 counts as a pseudogene. The CDR3 totals 18 residues. CDR3 residues: CASSIRTSGGDMYNEQFF. CDR3 DNA sequence: TGTGCCAGCAGCATCCGGACTAGCGGGGGGGATATGTACAATGAGCAGTTCTTC.

CDR3 sequence: CASGPKETQYF. The CDR3 region has the DNA TGTGCCAGCGGGCCAAAAGAGACCCAGTACTTC. J is TRBJ2-5 and V is TRBV2; unclear D gene. This CDR3 is 11 amino acids long. V was pared by 8 bases and J by 3 bases, with 7 bases between. Germline CDR1 is SNHLY and CDR2 is FYNNEI.

Concerning this clone: Other DNA sequences of this sample code for an identical CDR3. The gene calls are TRBV6-6 and TRBJ1-5; D is perhaps TRBD1 (5 bases). Trimming left V 7 bases short and J 3 bases short, with 10 bases between. From germline, CDR1 is MNHNY and CDR2 SVGAGI (reference sequence). CDR3 length equals 13 residues. In DNA form, the CDR3 reads TGTGCCAGCACTGACAGCCTCAATCAGCCCCAGCATTTT. It is translated as CASTDSLNQPQHF.

As to this clone: A read error may produce the germline difference seen at one junction end. J is TRBJ2-3 and V is TRBV24-1, with 10 bases lining up with TRBD1. The CDR3 is made up of 17 amino acids. The germline gives CDR1 KGHDR, CDR2 SFDVKD. This CDR3 is CATSDSRDRGGTDAQYF. CDR3 DNA sequence: TGTGCCACCAGTGATTCACGGGACAGGGGAGGGACAGATGCGCAGTATTTT.

The chain employs TRBV7-2 and TRBJ1-1, with a tentative D call TRBD1 (5 bases). V was shortened by 1 base and J by 0 bases, with 6 bases between the two germline ends. Germline V gives CDR1 SGHTA, CDR2 FQGNSA. The CDR3 runs 14 residues. This CDR3 reads CASSLGGLNTEAFF. The DNA for the CDR3 is TGTGCCAGCAGCTTAGGGGGCCTGAACACTGAAGCTTTCTTT.

This clone was observed a handful of times. This chain joins TRBV7-2 and TRBJ2-5, with D perhaps being TRBD1 or TRBD2 (5 bases each). The V gene's germline CDR1 is SGHTA and CDR2 FQGNSA. V was trimmed by 5 bases and J by 1 base, leaving 14 bases between them. The CDR3 runs to 15 residues. The CDR3 is CASSIRTGPQETQYF. CDR3 nucleotide sequence: TGTGCCAGCAGCATCCGGACGGGGCCCCAAGAGACCCAGTACTTC.

The chain combines TRBV27 with TRBJ2-7; D might be TRBD1 (5 bases). Germline-derived CDR1 and CDR2 are MNHEY and SMNVEV (reference sequence). This CDR3 has 14 residues. V lost 2 bases to trimming and J lost 5 bases, with 13 bases between them. The CDR3 nucleotides are TGTGCCAGCAGTTTACAAGACAGAGGCCACGAGCAGTACTTC. It yields the protein CASSLQDRGHEQYF.

J is TRBJ2-7 and V is TRBV7-2; 11 bases agree with TRBD2. The CDR3 has 14 residues. CDR1 and CDR2 (germline): SGHTA, FQGNSA. The V gene end was trimmed by 3 bases and the J gene end by 4 bases; junction bases not matched to a gene: 2. CDR3 region: CASSFSGGEYEQYF. Written as DNA, the CDR3 is TGTGCCAGCAGCTTTAGCGGGGGGGAATACGAGCAGTACTTC. The full variable domain, in which reference TRBV7-2 and TRBJ2-7 provide the parts outside the CDR3, is GAGVSQSPSNKVTEKGKDVELRCDPISGHTALYWYRQSLGQGLEFLIYFQGNSAPDKSGLPSDRFSAERTGGSVSTLTIQRTQQEDSAVYLCASSFSGGEYEQYFGPGTRLTVT.

V gene TRBV27 combines with J gene TRBJ1-2, with TRBD1 as a possible D gene (5 bases). CDR1 MNHEY and CDR2 SMNVEV come from the germline V gene (reference sequence). The V and J ends lost 3 bases and 4 bases respectively, with 6 bases between them. The CDR3 runs to 12 residues. The CDR3 is CASSFQGYGYTF. The CDR3 DNA sequence: TGTGCCAGCAGTTTCCAGGGCTATGGCTACACCTTC.

The count of this clone is one. The genes are TRBV11-2 and TRBJ1-4; 9 bases are a match to TRBD1. V gave up 5 bases and J gave up 8 bases; unmatched junction bases: 6. The CDR3 totals 14 residues. The germline V gene has CDR1 SGHAT and CDR2 FQNNGV. This CDR3 reads CASSPGTGREKLFF. In nucleotides, the CDR3 is TGTGCCAGCAGCCCTGGGACAGGGAGGGAAAAACTGTTTTTT.

The J gene is TRBJ1-4, the V gene TRBV2; TRBD1 aligns across 7 bases. The V gene end was trimmed by 6 bases and the J gene end by 9 bases; junction bases not matched to a gene: 10. This CDR3 spans 14 amino acids. CDR1 is SNHLY, CDR2 FYNNEI, per germline. The CDR3 reads CASSGQDKRKKLFF. For the CDR3, the DNA is TGTGCCAGCAGCGGACAGGACAAGCGGAAAAAACTGTTTTTT.

The chain uses TRBV5-6 and TRBJ1-2; D is ambiguous. V lost 4 bases to trimming and J lost 0 bases, with 10 bases between them. The CDR3 runs 14 residues. Germline V lookup: CDR1 SGHDT, CDR2 YYEEEE. CDR3 amino acids: CASSLDPANYGYTF. CDR3 coding DNA: TGTGCCAGCAGCCTGGACCCAGCTAACTATGGCTACACCTTC.

This clone has more than one count but fewer than ten. J is TRBJ1-4 and V is TRBV2, with D tentatively TRBD1 (6 bases). The germline gives CDR1 SNHLY, CDR2 FYNNEI. V was trimmed by 6 bases and J by 5 bases, leaving 13 bases between them. CDR3 length equals 14 residues. CDR3 DNA: TGTGCCAGCAGACAGACAGGCCGAAATGAAAAACTGTTTTTT. This translates into CASRQTGRNEKLFF.

The chain uses TRBV4-1 and TRBJ1-1; 7 bases agree with TRBD1. The CDR3 runs to 15 residues. V was clipped by 2 bases and J by 5 bases; unmatched bases: 8. Germline V gene sequence: CDR1 MGHRA, CDR2 YSYEKL. The CDR3 DNA sequence: TGCGCCAGCAGCCAAAGAGACAGGGCGAGGACTGAAGCTTTCTTT. It yields the protein CASSQRDRARTEAFF.

The chain uses TRBV7-9 and TRBJ2-1, with a possible D match to TRBD2 (5 bases). The CDR3 extends over 12 amino acids. The ends were cut back, 5 bases at V and 3 bases at J, with 5 bases in the middle. CDR1 is SEHNR, CDR2 FQNEAQ, per germline (reference sequence). CDR3 sequence: CASSTSYNEQFF. CDR3 coding DNA: TGTGCCAGCAGCACTAGCTACAATGAGCAGTTCTTC.

This chain uses TRBV7-9 with TRBJ1-6; no firm D call. Trimming took off 4 bases at V and 6 bases at J, with 10 bases between the two ends. From germline, CDR1 is SEHNR and CDR2 FQNEAQ (reference sequence). CDR3 length: 14 amino acids. The CDR3 coding sequence is TGTGCCAGCAGCTCTACATGGGGTAATTCACCCCTCCACTTT. Protein: CASSSTWGNSPLHF.

This clone was seen a single time. V usage is TRBV6-2 or TRBV6-3 and J usage is TRBJ1-1; 7 positions match TRBD1. Germline CDR1 MNHEY, CDR2 SVGEGT. V shed 5 bases and J 3 bases; nucleotides not matched to a gene: 21. The CDR3 loop spans 19 amino acids. The CDR3, as DNA: TGTGCCAGCAGTCACACAGCGGGACAGATTGAATACGGATACACTGAAGCTTTCTTT. Translated: CASSHTAGQIEYGYTEAFF.

The chain joins TRBV5-1 to TRBJ1-2, with 8 bases that match TRBD1. J gave up 5 bases and V 4 bases, and 13 bases lay outside the gene matches. Germline CDR1 reads SGHRS; CDR2 reads YFSETQ. The CDR3 sequence is 16 residues long. CDR3 nucleotide sequence: TGCGCCAGCAGCGAAACCGGCCGGGACAGGACATATGGCTACACCTTC. Encoded protein: CASSETGRDRTYGYTF.

This clone was seen a single time. The chain joins TRBV6-5 to TRBJ2-7; TRBD1 matches 7 bases. The CDR3 consists of 14 residues. Germline CDR1 reads MNHEY; CDR2 reads SVGAGI. V lost 7 bases and J lost 0; bases outside the gene matches: 6. The CDR3 DNA reads as TGTGCCAGCACCCCCGGGACAGTCTCCTACGAGCAGTACTTC. Translation: CASTPGTVSYEQYF.